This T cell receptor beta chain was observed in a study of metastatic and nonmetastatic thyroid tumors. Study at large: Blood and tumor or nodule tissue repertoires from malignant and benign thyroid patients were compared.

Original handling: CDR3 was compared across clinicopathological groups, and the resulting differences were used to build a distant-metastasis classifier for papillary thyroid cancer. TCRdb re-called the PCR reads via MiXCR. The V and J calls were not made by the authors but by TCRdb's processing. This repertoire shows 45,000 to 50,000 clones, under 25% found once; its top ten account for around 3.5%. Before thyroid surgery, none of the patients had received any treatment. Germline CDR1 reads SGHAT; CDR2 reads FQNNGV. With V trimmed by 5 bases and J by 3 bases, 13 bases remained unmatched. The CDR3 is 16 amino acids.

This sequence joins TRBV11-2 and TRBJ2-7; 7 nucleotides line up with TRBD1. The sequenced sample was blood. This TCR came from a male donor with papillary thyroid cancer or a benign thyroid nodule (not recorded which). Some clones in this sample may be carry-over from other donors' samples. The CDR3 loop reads CASSTNTGQTNYEQYF. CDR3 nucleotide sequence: TGTGCCAGCAGCACCAATACGGGACAGACTAACTACGAGCAGTACTTC.